This T cell receptor beta chain was sequenced for a study of monozygotic twins with inflammatory bowel disease (dated by TCRdb to between 2018 and 2020). Study-wide context: In total, approximately 28 monozygotic twin pairs made up the full study: 19 Danish pairs, all IBD-discordant, plus nine German pairs, of which four were IBD-concordant and five were IBD-discordant. The search for disease-associated traits relied mainly on comparing IBD patients with their genetically identical healthy co-twins within discordant pairs. Each individual had, on average, about 151 000 unique TCRalpha sequences and 181 000 unique TCRbeta sequences available for analysis.

Study-level results and caveats: The results gave no support for a single strong signal or clonotype linked to IBD. Concordant and discordant twins showed no difference in repertoire similarity, possibly because of limited statistical power. The analysis was unable to tell apart different T cell subtypes. Because patients received different immunosuppressive treatments, the repertoires may have picked up extra background noise and variability between individuals. A decrease in TCRbeta repertoire diversity, as measured by inverse Simpson index, was observed in IBD patients compared with their healthy co-twins. Compared with healthy twins, IBD patients shared fewer clonotypes with other individuals, and the difference was most pronounced in patients with signs of disease activity.

Preparation of the library involved 5' RACE. Preparation of each TCR library used approximately 4,000 ng of total RNA. For each sample, cDNA was synthesized in eight separate reactions using SMARTScribe reverse transcriptase. During cDNA synthesis, template switching was used to introduce unique molecular identifiers that contained a 6-nucleotide sample barcode. TCRalpha and TCRbeta cDNA was amplified by two nested PCRs of around 15 and 9 cycles, with bead purification after each PCR. Before amplification, cDNA was treated with uracil DNA-glycosylase and purified using the QIAquick PCR purification kit. In the second PCR, Illumina TruSeq-compatible adapters and sample-specific barcodes were added. TapeStation and Qubit were used to check library quality and concentration, and about 5.2 ng of each library went into the pool. Sequencing of the pooled libraries was done on an Illumina HiSeq2500 single-index Rapid Run using custom sequencing primers and 2 x 100 bp reads. In the source study's methods: PCR and sequencing errors were corrected by UMI-based consensus assembly using MiGEC version 1.2.6. MiXCR version 2.1.1 handled V(D)J alignment, clonotype assembly and CDR3 extraction. Gene usage, clonotype sharing and MAIT/NKT TCR abundance were normalised by analysing the top 1000, 10 000 and 20 000 clonotypes per sample. Diversity was computed as the inverse Simpson index with the vegan R package after downsampling to 27 000 UMIs. Paired Mann-Whitney U tests were applied to discordant twin pairs, with Benjamini-Hochberg correction for multiple testing. TCRdb reprocessed the reads; each CDR3 protein sequence makes one entry, and DNA is unavailable. The V and J calls follow TCRdb's processing rather than the paper's. This sample's table contains nearly 450,000 distinct CDR3 sequences. Jointly, the top ten make up around 2.4% of the sample.

In regard to this clonotype: No antigen is known for it.

An approximately 2.5 ml peripheral blood sample was drawn into PAXgene tubes per donor and stored at -80°C. Without T cell sorting, total RNA was isolated from whole blood using the PAXgene blood miRNA kit on an automated QIAcube. Peripheral blood from monozygotic twin pairs, either concordant or discordant for inflammatory bowel disease, underwent deep TCRalpha and TCRbeta repertoire profiling that used unique molecular barcoding. Smoking habits were recorded for all twin pairs, with individuals classified as current, former or never smokers. Taken from the germline V gene, the CDR1 and CDR2 loops are SGHTA and FQGNSA. The CDR3 spans 16 residues, from the cysteine through the phenylalanine. The entry carries no DNA sequence.

This TCR was recovered from a human donor with ulcerative colitis or Crohn's disease, or a healthy co-twin of an affected twin (not recorded which). The sample was blood. The rearranged segments are TRBV7-2 and TRBJ2-7. The CDR3 here reads CASSFLAWQPSYEQYF.